Presented here are 2 T cell receptor beta chains from one specimen sequenced in a study of cytomegalovirus exposure and HLA in healthy donors. PCR used 60 Vbeta primers and 13 Jbeta primers. Clones were read by immunoSEQ multiplex PCR, and TCRdb kept only the in-frame ones, dropping some. Found here are 140,000 to 150,000 clones, around 70% of them singletons; the top ten hold 2% to 2.5%. Sequences were obtained from PBMCs. Receptors were obtained from a woman aged 55-70 years in good health and CMV-seropositive.

This chain joins TRBV19 and TRBJ2-6; 7 positions match TRBD1. After removal of 4 bases from V and 12 bases from J, the junction contained 6 bases not matched to a gene. There are 13 residues in the CDR3. Germline lookup yields CDR1 LNHDA and CDR2 SQIVND (reference sequence). The CDR3 DNA follows: TGTGCCAGTAGTACTGGGACAGATGGCGTCCTGACTTTC. The encoded protein is CASSTGTDGVLTF.

The V call is TRBV28, the J call TRBJ2-2; TRBD2 matches 9 bases. Germline CDR1 MDHEN, CDR2 SYDVKM. This CDR3 has 16 residues. The V gene end was trimmed by 6 bases and the J gene end by 6 bases; junction bases not matched to a gene: 11. CDR3 sequence (DNA): TGTGCCAGCAGGGTTAGCGGGAGTGGTATTTCCGGGGAGCTGTTTTTT. Translating gives CASRVSGSGISGELFF.